A single T cell receptor beta chain is shown here with its context. What antigen it recognizes has not been identified. There are no base qualities to consult, and no much larger clone falls within one base. Library preparation used 5' RACE. Sequencer: Illumina HiSeq 2500. The second PCR ran for roughly 7 to 11 cycles and used a J-beta primer mix along with a sample-barcoded 5' primer. A unique molecular identifier was introduced onto each TCR beta cDNA molecule by a template-switch 5' adaptor carrying 12 random nucleotides. Each sample yielded at least 3 million CDR3-containing paired-end reads. The Mint cDNA synthesis kit, primed by a TRBC-specific oligonucleotide, was used to synthesize first-strand cDNA from all RNA. Following uracil-DNA glycosylase treatment, all cDNA underwent a first 18-cycle PCR with the universal primers M1SS and BC2_uni_R. The original methods were these. Normalization of each sample was performed by random selection of 1 million high-quality reads, each carrying a distinct molecular identifier. Reads with shared molecular identifiers were discarded instead of being binned into consensus sequences. MiTCR, set to a Q25 quality threshold and the strictest error-elimination algorithm, was used for CDR3 identification, clonotype clustering and error correction. A nonparametric unseen species model with Euler transformation was used to estimate lower-bound total TCR beta diversity. TCRdb trimmed public reads at Q25 via fastp, called clones via MiXCR and kept in-frame beta chains. Here each entry gathers all rows of one CDR3 protein and keeps the most common genes and DNA. None of the V and J calls come from the authors' own analysis; TCRdb made them. A total of 700,000 or so distinct CDR3 sequences appear in this sample, less than 45% of them only once. About 30% of the sample is taken by the ten largest.

The data were obtained in a study of blood T cells in healthy people across ages (dated by TCRdb to 2015 to 2017). Regarding the complete study: In model experiments, roughly one uniquely barcoded TCR beta cDNA molecule per two T cells was captured by template switching. The study measured age-related changes in TCR beta repertoire diversity using deep sequencing normalized with unique cDNA molecular identifiers. The donors were split into four age groups: young (average around 15 years), middle-aged (nearly 40), aged (more than 55) and long-lived (roughly 86). To avoid experimental bias, donors of different ages were randomly spread across the sequencing lanes. For two donors (one aged 18 to 29 and one aged 80 or older), the study analyzed two additional independent replicas of 1 million unique cDNA reads from the same blood draw. The paper's findings and limits, for the study overall: Estimates of total diversity from one million sequenced T cells were regarded as lower bounds and underestimates. Observed TCR beta diversity per million T cells fell roughly linearly with age, and a significant reduction was already apparent by age roughly 40. Observed TCR beta diversity correlated strongly with the percentage of naive T cells measured by flow cytometry. Bulk unsorted PBMC profiling prevented conclusive comparison of naive and antigen-experienced compartments. Compared with the aged group, more naive CD4+ T cells, fewer expanded clones and increased TCR diversity were shown by the long-lived group, suggesting age selection. Because donor CMV infection status was unknown, age-related changes in expanded clonotypes were potentially confounded.

Donors were 39 systemically healthy Caucasian individuals from Russia aged roughly 6 to 90 years. Roughly 10 milliliters of peripheral blood were collected from each donor into EDTA-treated Vacutainer tubes. Ficoll-Paque density-gradient centrifugation was used to isolate PBMCs, with at least 6.5 million obtained per sample. Total RNA, at least 5 micrograms per sample, was extracted from PBMCs with Trizol reagent. Naive CD45RAhigh/CD27high T cell percentages were measured by flow cytometry on a PBMC aliquot from every donor. CDR1 and CDR2 (DFQATT, SNEGSKA) derive from the germline V gene (reference sequence). V is pruned by 4 bases and J by 5 bases, leaving 15 bases of the junction without a gene match. The CDR3 measures 17 amino acids from cysteine to phenylalanine. The retained sequence is limited to the CDR3, 51 bases, with the frame set at the first base.

Sequenced input: blood. This TCR derives from a man older than 75 in good health. The chain links TRBV20-1 with TRBJ2-3; the junction holds 10 bases that match TRBD2. The CDR3 protein is CSATNLLAGGTGDTQYF. In nucleotides, the sequence is TGCAGTGCTACCAACCTTTTAGCGGGAGGAACTGGAGATACGCAGTATTTT.